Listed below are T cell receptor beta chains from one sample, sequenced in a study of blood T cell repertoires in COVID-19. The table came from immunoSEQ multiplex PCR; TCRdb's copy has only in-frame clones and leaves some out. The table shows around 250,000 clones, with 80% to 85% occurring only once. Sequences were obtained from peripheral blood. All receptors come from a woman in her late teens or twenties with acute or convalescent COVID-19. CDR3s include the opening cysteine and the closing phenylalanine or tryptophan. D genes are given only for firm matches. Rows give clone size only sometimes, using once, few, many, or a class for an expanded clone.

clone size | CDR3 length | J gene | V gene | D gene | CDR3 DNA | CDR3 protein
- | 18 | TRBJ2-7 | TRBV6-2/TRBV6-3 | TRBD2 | TGTGCCAGCAGTTATAGTCGGACTAGCGGCGCTATGAATTACGAGCAGTACTTC | CASSYSRTSGAMNYEQYF
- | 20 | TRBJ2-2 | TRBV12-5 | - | TGTGCTAGTGGTTTGACTAGTCAGTATCGGCGGAGGGAAGGCACCGGGGAGCTGTTTTTT | CASGLTSQYRRREGTGELFF
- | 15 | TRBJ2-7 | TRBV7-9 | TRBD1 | TGTGCCAGCAGCTCAATCCGGGACAGAGCCTACGAGCAGTACTTC | CASSSIRDRAYEQYF
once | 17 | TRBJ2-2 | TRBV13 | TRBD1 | TGTGCCAGCAGCTTAAGAGGGGTACAGGGGGCTTACGGGGAGCTGTTTTTT | CASSLRGVQGAYGELFF
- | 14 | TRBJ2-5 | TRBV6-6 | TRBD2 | TGTGCCAGCAGTGACCTTGGACTAGAAGAGACCCAGTACTTC | CASSDLGLEETQYF
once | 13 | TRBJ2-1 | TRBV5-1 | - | TGCGCCAGCAGCCCGGACTGGGTTGGGGAGCAGTTCTTC | CASSPDWVGEQFF
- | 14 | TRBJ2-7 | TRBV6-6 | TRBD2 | TGTGCCAGCACAACCAGGGAGGGGACCTACGAGCAGTACTTC | CASTTREGTYEQYF
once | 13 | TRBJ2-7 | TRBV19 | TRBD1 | TGTGCCAGTAGTCCGGGACAGAGCTACGAGCAGTACTTC | CASSPGQSYEQYF
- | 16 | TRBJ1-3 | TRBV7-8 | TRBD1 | TGTGCCAGCAGCCTCGGACAGGCCTTCTCTGGAAACACCATATATTTT | CASSLGQAFSGNTIYF
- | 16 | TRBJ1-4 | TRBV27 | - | TGTGCCAGCAGTTCGGCAGCCCTTGGAGTTCCGCAAAAACTGTTTTTT | CASSSAALGVPQKLFF
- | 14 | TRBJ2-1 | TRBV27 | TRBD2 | TGTGCCAGCAGATTGACTAGCGGGAGGTTTGAGCAGTTCTTC | CASRLTSGRFEQFF
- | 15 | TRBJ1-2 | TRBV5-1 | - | TGCGCCAGCAGCCCAGAGCGGCAGGGAGGCTATGGCTACACCTTC | CASSPERQGGYGYTF
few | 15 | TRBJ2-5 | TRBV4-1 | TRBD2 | TGCGCCAGCAGCCAAGAGGGACTAGCCCGAGAGACCCAGTACTTC | CASSQEGLARETQYF
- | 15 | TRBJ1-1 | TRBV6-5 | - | TGTGCCAGCAGTTACTCGTCGACAGTGAACACTGAAGCTTTCTTT | CASSYSSTVNTEAFF
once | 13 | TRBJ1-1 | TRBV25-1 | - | TGTGCCAGCAGTGAATACGGAGACACTGAAGCTTTCTTT | CASSEYGDTEAFF
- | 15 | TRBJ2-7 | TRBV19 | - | TGTGCCAGTAGGACTACCGGGACGGGGGAATACGAGCAGTACTTC | CASRTTGTGEYEQYF
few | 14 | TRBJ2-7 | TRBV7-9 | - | TGTGCCAGCAGCTTAAACGCCGGTACCTACGAGCAGTACTTC | CASSLNAGTYEQYF
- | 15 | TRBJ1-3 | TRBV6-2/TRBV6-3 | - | TGTGCCAGCAGCTGGGGACAACACTCTGGAAACACCATATATTTT | CASSWGQHSGNTIYF